The rows below give T cell receptor beta chains drawn from one sample of a study of cytomegalovirus exposure and HLA in healthy donors. TCRdb's copy holds only in-frame clones and misses some; the assay was immunoSEQ multiplex PCR. This table holds roughly 150,000 clones, about three fifths found once. Sequencing used PBMCs. The receptors come from a young woman in good health and CMV-seropositive. The CDR3 runs from the conserved cysteine through the conserved F or W. D genes are given only for firm matches. Clone size is shown for a subset of rows, as once, few, many or a class of expanded clone.

size: .
J: TRBJ1-4
D: .
V: TRBV27
CDR3: CASKRGNNEKLFF
DNA: TGTGCCAGCAAACGAGGGAACAATGAAAAACTGTTTTTT

size: .
J: TRBJ1-5
D: TRBD1
V: TRBV5-6
CDR3: CASSLGGQGYNQPQHF
DNA: TGTGCCAGCAGCTTGGGGGGACAGGGATATAATCAGCCCCAGCATTTT

size: few
J: TRBJ1-5
D: TRBD1
V: TRBV7-2
CDR3: CASSHRGGNQPQHF
DNA: TGTGCCAGCAGTCACAGGGGTGGCAATCAGCCCCAGCATTTT

size: .
J: TRBJ2-7
D: TRBD1
V: TRBV5-1
CDR3: CASSTGGASSYEQYF
DNA: TGCGCCAGCAGCACAGGGGGCGCTTCCTCATACGAGCAGTACTTC

size: .
J: TRBJ2-7
D: TRBD2
V: TRBV7-2
CDR3: CASSFRGGAPYEQYF
DNA: TGTGCCAGCAGCTTCCGCGGGGGGGCCCCCTACGAGCAGTACTTC

size: few
J: TRBJ2-5
D: TRBD1
V: TRBV30
CDR3: CAGAGQGAGEQYF
DNA: TGTGCCGGGGCGGGACAGGGGGCAGGGGAGCAGTACTTC

size: once
J: TRBJ2-7
D: TRBD1
V: TRBV6-6
CDR3: CASSILGQGAYEQYF
DNA: TGTGCCAGCAGCATACTCGGACAGGGGGCGTACGAGCAGTACTTC

size: .
J: TRBJ1-4
D: TRBD1
V: TRBV6-1
CDR3: CASSYRDRGEKLFF
DNA: TGTGCCAGCAGCTACCGGGACAGGGGTGAAAAACTGTTTTTT

size: few
J: TRBJ1-5
D: TRBD1
V: TRBV19
CDR3: CASTPRGQGVILLNQPQHF
DNA: TGTGCCAGTACTCCCAGGGGGCAGGGGGTAATCTTGCTCAATCAGCCCCAGCATTTT

size: .
J: TRBJ1-5
D: .
V: TRBV6-1
CDR3: CASSPRGGLQPQHF
DNA: TGTGCCAGCAGTCCTCGAGGGGGATTACAGCCCCAGCATTTT

size: .
J: TRBJ2-4
D: TRBD1
V: TRBV5-4
CDR3: CASSTGMYGENIQYF
DNA: TGTGCCAGCTCGACAGGGATGTACGGGGAAAACATTCAGTACTTC

size: .
J: TRBJ1-1
D: TRBD1
V: TRBV27
CDR3: CASSLSNLRQGLAFF
DNA: TGTGCCAGCAGTTTATCTAATCTGAGACAGGGGCTCGCTTTCTTT

size: .
J: TRBJ2-6
D: .
V: TRBV5-1
CDR3: CASREDSMAYYVLTSGANVLTF
DNA: TGCGCCAGCAGAGAGGACTCAATGGCCTACTACGTATTAACCTCTGGGGCCAACGTCCTGACTTTC

size: .
J: TRBJ2-7
D: .
V: TRBV2
CDR3: CASSRGSGEYEQYF
DNA: TGTGCCAGCAGTCGGGGCTCAGGGGAATACGAGCAGTACTTC

size: .
J: TRBJ2-2
D: .
V: TRBV18
CDR3: CASSPQGVGGELFF
DNA: TGTGCCAGCTCACCACAGGGGGTCGGCGGGGAGCTGTTTTTT

size: few
J: TRBJ2-7
D: .
V: TRBV4-2
CDR3: CASSQEDDWSYEQYF
DNA: TGTGCCAGCAGCCAAGAGGATGACTGGTCCTACGAGCAGTACTTC

size: .
J: TRBJ2-3
D: .
V: TRBV9
CDR3: CASSPRGNPDTQYF
DNA: TGTGCCAGCAGCCCAAGGGGGAACCCAGATACGCAGTATTTT

size: .
J: TRBJ1-1
D: .
V: TRBV30
CDR3: CAWSPTLKDSSTITFNTEAFF
DNA: TGTGCCTGGAGTCCAACCCTTAAGGACAGTAGCACTATAACCTTCAACACTGAAGCTTTCTTT

size: .
J: TRBJ2-1
D: .
V: TRBV9
CDR3: CASSDPTDGYNEQFF
DNA: TGTGCCAGCAGCGACCCAACAGATGGGTACAATGAGCAGTTCTTC

size: .
J: TRBJ1-1
D: TRBD1
V: TRBV7-9
CDR3: CASSSYRGLPTEAFF
DNA: TGTGCCAGCAGCTCTTACAGGGGTTTGCCCACTGAAGCTTTCTTT

size: few
J: TRBJ2-1
D: TRBD1
V: TRBV7-9
CDR3: CASSLTRGRHNEQFF
DNA: TGTGCCAGCAGCTTAACCAGGGGGCGCCACAATGAGCAGTTCTTC

size: few
J: TRBJ1-1
D: .
V: TRBV5-1
CDR3: CASSGRGNTEAFF
DNA: TGCGCCAGCAGCGGACGGGGGAACACTGAAGCTTTCTTT

size: .
J: TRBJ1-1
D: .
V: TRBV5-6
CDR3: CASSLGPEAFF
DNA: TGTGCCAGCAGCTTGGGGCCCGAAGCTTTCTTT

size: .
J: TRBJ2-2
D: .
V: TRBV25-1
CDR3: CASSPRAGRSAGELFF
DNA: TGTGCCAGCAGTCCCCGGGCGGGGAGGAGTGCCGGGGAGCTGTTTTTT

size: .
J: TRBJ1-4
D: .
V: TRBV15
CDR3: CATSRVRHTGATNEKLFF
DNA: TGTGCCACCAGCAGAGTACGGCATACGGGAGCAACTAATGAAAAACTGTTTTTT

size: few
J: TRBJ2-5
D: .
V: TRBV7-8
CDR3: CASSSRHLTIQETQYF
DNA: TGTGCCAGCAGCTCCCGCCACTTGACAATCCAAGAGACCCAGTACTTC

size: .
J: TRBJ1-1
D: .
V: TRBV10-3
CDR3: CAISDPGAGDTEAFF
DNA: TGTGCCATCAGCGACCCAGGGGCCGGAGACACTGAAGCTTTCTTT

size: .
J: TRBJ2-5
D: .
V: TRBV5-5
CDR3: CASSFGETQYF
DNA: TGTGCCAGCAGCTTCGGGGAGACCCAGTACTTC

size: .
J: TRBJ1-1
D: .
V: TRBV7-6
CDR3: CASSLAGVANTEAFF
DNA: TGTGCCAGCAGCTTAGCCGGGGTGGCGAACACTGAAGCTTTCTTT